The 3 T cell receptor beta chains presented below share a single source sample, sequenced in a study of shared clonotypes between healthy human individuals. Method: immunoSEQ multiplex PCR; TCRdb's copy keeps in-frame clones and lacks some. The sample lists about 470,000 clones; roughly 77% were seen once. Material for sequencing was PBMCs. These receptors were taken from a woman between 35 and 50 years old in good health. Some clones in this sample may be carry-over from other donors' samples.

V gene TRBV7-9 combines with J gene TRBJ2-7; tentatively, D is TRBD1 (5 bases). This CDR3 is built from 15 residues. Germline V gene lookup returns CDR1 SEHNR and CDR2 FQNEAQ (reference sequence). Trimming took off 2 bases at V and 0 bases at J, with 11 bases between the two ends. CDR3 nucleotides: TGTGCCAGCAGCTTATACCAGGGCGGCTCCTACGAGCAGTACTTC. The encoded protein is CASSLYQGGSYEQYF.

This clone was picked up a small number of times. The chain combines TRBV30 with TRBJ1-5; 7 bases are a match to TRBD1. The CDR3 sequence is 14 residues long. Germline V CDR1 and CDR2: GTSNPN, SVGIG (reference sequence). The V gene end was trimmed by 0 bases and the J gene end by 7 bases; junction bases not matched to a gene: 6. The CDR3 protein is CAWSVEAGGQPQHF. The DNA of the CDR3 is TGTGCCTGGAGTGTTGAGGCAGGGGGACAGCCCCAGCATTTT.

CDR3 amino acids: CSVEWLADYNEQFF. CDR3 DNA: TGCAGCGTTGAGTGGCTAGCGGACTACAATGAGCAGTTCTTC. The chain has TRBV29-1 and TRBJ2-1; 7 bases align to TRBD2. This CDR3 region has 14 residues. CDR1 is SQVTM and CDR2 is ANQGSEA in the germline V gene. J gave up 3 bases and V 3 bases, and 5 bases lay outside the gene matches.